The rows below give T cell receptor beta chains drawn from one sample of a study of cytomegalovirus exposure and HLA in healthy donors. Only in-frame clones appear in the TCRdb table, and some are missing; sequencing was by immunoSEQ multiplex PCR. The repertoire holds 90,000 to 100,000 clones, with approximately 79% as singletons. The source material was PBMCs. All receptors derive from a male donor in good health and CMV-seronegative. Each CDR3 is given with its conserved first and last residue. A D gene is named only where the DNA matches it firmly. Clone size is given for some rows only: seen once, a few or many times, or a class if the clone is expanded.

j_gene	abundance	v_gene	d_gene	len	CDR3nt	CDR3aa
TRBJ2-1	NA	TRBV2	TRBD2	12	TGTGCCGCGGGACTAGCGGGAGTTGAGCAGTTCTTC	CAAGLAGVEQFF
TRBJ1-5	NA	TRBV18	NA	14	TGTGCCAGCTCACCAGGGGGGGGCACTCAGCCCCAGCATTTT	CASSPGGGTQPQHF
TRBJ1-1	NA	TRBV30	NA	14	TGTGCCTGGAGTGGAGGGTGGGGGAACACTGAAGCTTTCTTT	CAWSGGWGNTEAFF
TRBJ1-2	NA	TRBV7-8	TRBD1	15	TGTGCCAGCAGCTTAGGGACAGGGTCGGCCTATGGCTACACCTTC	CASSLGTGSAYGYTF
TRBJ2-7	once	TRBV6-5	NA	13	TGTGCCAGCAGCACCCCAGGGAAATACGAGCAGTACTTC	CASSTPGKYEQYF
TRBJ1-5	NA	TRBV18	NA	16	TGTGCCAGCTCACCAACACCCGCAGGGGCGGGTCAGCCCCAGCATTTT	CASSPTPAGAGQPQHF
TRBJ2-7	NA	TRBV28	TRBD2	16	TGTGCCAGCAGACGTAATAGCGGGAGGGATCCCTACGAGCAGTACTTC	CASRRNSGRDPYEQYF
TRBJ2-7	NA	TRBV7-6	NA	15	TGTGCCAGCAGCTTAAATTCCCACGGCTCCTACGAGCAGTACTTC	CASSLNSHGSYEQYF
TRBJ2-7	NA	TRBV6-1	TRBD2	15	TGTGCCAGCAGCGAAACCGGGAGGAGCTCCTACGAGCAGTACTTC	CASSETGRSSYEQYF
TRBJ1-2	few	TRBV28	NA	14	TGTGCCAGCAGATTGCAGGGGAGCAATTATGGCTACACCTTC	CASRLQGSNYGYTF
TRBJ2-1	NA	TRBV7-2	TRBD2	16	TGTGCCAGCAGCCGTAGACCGGGACTAGCGGGATTTGGGCAGTTCTTC	CASSRRPGLAGFGQFF
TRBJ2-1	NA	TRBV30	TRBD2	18	TGTGCCTGGAGTCCAAACCGAAGGGCTAGCGGGAGAGGCAATGAGCAGTTCTTC	CAWSPNRRASGRGNEQFF
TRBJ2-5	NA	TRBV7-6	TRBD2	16	TGTGCCAGCAGTCTGCGGGGGGGGAAACAGGGGGAGACCCAGTACTTC	CASSLRGGKQGETQYF
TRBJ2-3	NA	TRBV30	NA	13	TGTGCCTGGAGTGTACGGTTTGGAGATACGCAGTATTTT	CAWSVRFGDTQYF
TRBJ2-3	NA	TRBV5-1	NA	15	TGCGCCAGCAGCCTAGAAGGGAGAGTTACAGATACGCAGTATTTT	CASSLEGRVTDTQYF
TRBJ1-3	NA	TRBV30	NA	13	TGTGCCTGGAGTGTGGGCGCTGGAAACACCATATATTTT	CAWSVGAGNTIYF
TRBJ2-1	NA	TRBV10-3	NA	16	TGTGCCATCAGTGCCCCGACAGGTGGCTTATACAATGAGCAGTTCTTC	CAISAPTGGLYNEQFF
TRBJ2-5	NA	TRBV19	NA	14	TGTGCCAGTAGTATAGTAACCCGCGGGGAGACCCAGTACTTC	CASSIVTRGETQYF
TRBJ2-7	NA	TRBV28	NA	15	TGTGCCAGCAGTCGAGCGGCCAGAACCTCCTACGAGCAGTACTTC	CASSRAARTSYEQYF
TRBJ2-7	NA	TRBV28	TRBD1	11	TGTGCCAGCGGGACAGCCTACGAGCAGTACTTC	CASGTAYEQYF
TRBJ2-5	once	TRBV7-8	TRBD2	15	TGTGCCAGCAGCTTATTGGCGGGAGATACGGAGACCCAGTACTTC	CASSLLAGDTETQYF
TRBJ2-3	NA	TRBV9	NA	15	TGTGCCAGCAGCGGTCGTAGTACTAGCACAGATACGCAGTATTTT	CASSGRSTSTDTQYF
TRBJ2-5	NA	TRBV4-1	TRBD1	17	TGCGCCAGCAGCCACTCTGGGGACAGGGGGCGAGGAGAGACCCAGTACTTC	CASSHSGDRGRGETQYF
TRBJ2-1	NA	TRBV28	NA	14	TGTGCCAGCAGTTTAATCAGGAGGAGCAATGAGCAGTTCTTC	CASSLIRRSNEQFF
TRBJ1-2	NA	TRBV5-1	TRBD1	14	TGCGCCAGCAGCTCGGCGGACAGGTCGTATGGCTACACCTTC	CASSSADRSYGYTF
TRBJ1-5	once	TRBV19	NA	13	TGTGCCAGTAGTATCAGGGAATATCAGCCCCAGCATTTT	CASSIREYQPQHF
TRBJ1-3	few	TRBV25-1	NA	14	TGTGCCACACAGAATAGTGGAACTGGAAACACCATATATTTT	CATQNSGTGNTIYF
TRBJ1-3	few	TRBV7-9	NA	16	TGTGCCAGCAGCTTAGACAGGTTGGCTTCTGGAAACACCATATATTTT	CASSLDRLASGNTIYF
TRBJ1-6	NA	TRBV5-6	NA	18	TGTGCCAGCAGCTTGGCCACTCACAGGAGCTCCTATAATTCACCCCTCCACTTT	CASSLATHRSSYNSPLHF
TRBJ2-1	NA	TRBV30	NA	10	TGTGCCTGGGGAGAAAATGAGCAGTTCTTC	CAWGENEQFF
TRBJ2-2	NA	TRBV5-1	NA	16	TGCGCCAGCAGCACCCTTCACAGGGCTAGCACCGGGGAGCTGTTTTTT	CASSTLHRASTGELFF
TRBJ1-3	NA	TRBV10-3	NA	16	TGTGCCATCAGTGAGTCGATCGGCAGGGAAGGGAACACCATATATTTT	CAISESIGREGNTIYF
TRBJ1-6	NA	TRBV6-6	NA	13	TGTGCCAGCAGTTATGAGGGAAATTCACCCCTCCACTTT	CASSYEGNSPLHF
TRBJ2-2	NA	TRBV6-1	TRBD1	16	TGTGCCAGCAGTGTATCCGGGACAGGGGGCACCGGGGAGCTGTTTTTT	CASSVSGTGGTGELFF
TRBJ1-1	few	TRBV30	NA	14	TGTGCCTGGAGTCGCGGGCCTCCAAGGACTGAAGCTTTCTTT	CAWSRGPPRTEAFF
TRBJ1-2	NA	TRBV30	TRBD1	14	TGTGCCTGGAGTTGGACAGGGAAAGTTGATGGCTACACCTTC	CAWSWTGKVDGYTF
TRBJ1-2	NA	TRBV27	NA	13	TGTGCCAGCAGTTTCGACAGGAACTATGGCTACACCTTC	CASSFDRNYGYTF
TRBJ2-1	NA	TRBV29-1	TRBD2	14	TGCAGCGCTTCGGGACTAGCGGGAATCGATGAGCAGTTCTTC	CSASGLAGIDEQFF
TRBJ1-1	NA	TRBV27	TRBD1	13	TGTGCCAGCAGTATAGGGACAGGGTCTGAAGCTTTCTTT	CASSIGTGSEAFF
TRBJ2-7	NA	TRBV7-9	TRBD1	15	TGTGCCAGCAGCTTATTGGGACAGGGGGCCTACGAGCAGTACTTC	CASSLLGQGAYEQYF
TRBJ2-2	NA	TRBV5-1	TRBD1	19	TGCGCCAGCAGCATAAACCGGGACAGGGGGCAGACGAACACCGGGGAGCTGTTTTTT	CASSINRDRGQTNTGELFF
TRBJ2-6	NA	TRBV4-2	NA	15	TGTGCCAGCAGCCAACGGACAACGGGGGCCAACGTCCTGACTTTC	CASSQRTTGANVLTF
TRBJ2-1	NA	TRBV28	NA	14	TGTGCCAGCAGTTTATCACTAGGGTGGAATGAGCAGTTCTTC	CASSLSLGWNEQFF
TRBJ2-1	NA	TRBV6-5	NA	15	TGTGCCAGCAGCCCCAGACTAGGGGGCCTGAATGAGCAGTTCTTC	CASSPRLGGLNEQFF
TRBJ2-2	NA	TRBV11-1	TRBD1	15	TGTGCCAGCAGCTTAATTCGACAGGGGACCGGGGAGCTGTTTTTT	CASSLIRQGTGELFF
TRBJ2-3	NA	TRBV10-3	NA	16	TGTGCCATCAGTCTGTTGGGGGGGGCTGGCACAGATACGCAGTATTTT	CAISLLGGAGTDTQYF
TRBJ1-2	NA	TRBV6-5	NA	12	TGTGCCAGCAGTTATGGGGGCCACGGCTACACCTTC	CASSYGGHGYTF
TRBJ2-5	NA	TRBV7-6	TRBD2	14	TGTGCCAGCAGAGCGCTAGCGGGAGTGGAGACCCAGTACTTC	CASRALAGVETQYF
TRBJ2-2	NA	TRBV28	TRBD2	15	TGTGCCAGCAGTTCTAAGGGACTAGCGGGAGGGGAGCTGTTTTTT	CASSSKGLAGGELFF
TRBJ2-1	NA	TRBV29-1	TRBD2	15	TGCAGCGTTGAAGATCCGGGGGGTTCCTACAATGAGCAGTTCTTC	CSVEDPGGSYNEQFF
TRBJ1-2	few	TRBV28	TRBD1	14	TGTGCCAGCAGAACCACAGGGGCGAACTATGGCTACACCTTC	CASRTTGANYGYTF
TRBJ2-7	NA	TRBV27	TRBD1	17	TGTGCCAGCAGTTCTCACACCGGGACAGGGGGACACAGCGAGCAGTACTTC	CASSSHTGTGGHSEQYF
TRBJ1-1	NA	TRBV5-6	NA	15	TGTGCCAGCAGCTTGGTGGGGCAACAGAACACTGAAGCTTTCTTT	CASSLVGQQNTEAFF
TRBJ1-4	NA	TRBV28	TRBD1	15	TGTGCCAGCCAGGGGGTTCATAGCACTAATGAAAAACTGTTTTTT	CASQGVHSTNEKLFF
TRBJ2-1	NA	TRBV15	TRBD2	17	TGTGCCACCAGCAGAGATTTAGCGGGAGGGCCCGACAATGAGCAGTTCTTC	CATSRDLAGGPDNEQFF
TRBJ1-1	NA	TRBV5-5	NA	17	TGTGCCAGCAGCTTGGTATTTTCAGGTCGGGGGAGGACTGAAGCTTTCTTT	CASSLVFSGRGRTEAFF
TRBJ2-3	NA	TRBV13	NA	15	TGTGCCAGCAGCTTGAGGCGGGAAACGACAGATACGCAGTATTTT	CASSLRRETTDTQYF